This entry features one TCR beta chain sequence. The antigen this receptor binds is unknown. A read error may produce the germline difference seen at one junction end. Libraries were constructed by 5' RACE. The sample was run on an Illumina HiSeq 2500. The second PCR ran for about 6 to 11 cycles and used a J-beta primer mix along with a sample-barcoded 5' primer. A unique molecular identifier was introduced onto each TCR beta cDNA molecule by a template-switch 5' adaptor carrying 12 random nucleotides. At least 2.5 million CDR3-containing paired-end reads were obtained from each sample. First-strand cDNA was synthesized from all RNA with the Mint cDNA synthesis kit, primed by a TRBC-specific oligonucleotide. After uracil-DNA glycosylase treatment, a first 18-cycle PCR used universal primers M1SS and BC2_uni_R on all cDNA. From the authors' description of their analysis: For normalization, 1 million high-quality reads were randomly selected from each sample, with every read carrying a distinct molecular identifier. Reads with shared molecular identifiers were discarded instead of being binned into consensus sequences. CDR3 identification, clonotype clustering and error correction used MiTCR with a Q25 quality threshold and the strictest error-elimination algorithm. A nonparametric unseen species model with Euler transformation was used to estimate lower-bound total TCR beta diversity. TCRdb passed the public sequencing reads through fastp at Q25 and MiXCR, retaining productive beta sequences. Rows matching on CDR3 protein sequence are summarized as one entry with the most common DNA and genes. The V and J calls and clone size come from TCRdb's table, not from the authors' own analysis. The sample contains some 1.5 million distinct CDR3 sequences, around 40% of them found a single time. The ten largest make up about 3.8% of the sample.

The data were obtained in a study of blood T cells in healthy people across ages (dated by TCRdb to 2013 to 2016). Concerning the study at large: Template switching captured roughly one uniquely barcoded TCR beta cDNA molecule per two T cells in model experiments. The study measured age-related changes in TCR beta repertoire diversity using deep sequencing normalized with unique cDNA molecular identifiers. Donors were grouped into four age groups: young (average 16 years), middle-aged (approximately 41), aged (62) and long-lived (just over 80). To avoid experimental bias, donors of different ages were spread randomly across the sequencing lanes. Two additional independent replicas of 1 million unique cDNA reads from the same blood draw were analyzed for two donors (one aged 18 to 29 and one aged 80 or older).

Study-wide conclusions, independent of this receptor: As age increased, observed TCR beta diversity per million T cells dropped in a roughly linear way, and a significant reduction was already evident by age approximately 40. Compared with the aged group, the long-lived group had more naive CD4+ T cells, fewer expanded clones and increased TCR diversity, a pattern suggesting age selection. The CMV infection status of donors was not known, potentially confounding age-related changes in expanded clonotypes. A strong correlation was found between observed TCR beta diversity and the percentage of naive T cells measured by flow cytometry. Estimates of total diversity from one million sequenced T cells were regarded as lower bounds and underestimates. Conclusive comparison of naive and antigen-experienced compartments was prevented by the profiling of bulk unsorted PBMCs.

The 39 donors, aged 6 to 90 years, were systemically healthy Caucasian individuals from Russia. Each donor gave ten milliliters of peripheral blood, collected into EDTA-treated Vacutainer tubes. Ficoll-Paque density-gradient centrifugation was used to isolate PBMCs, with at least 6 million obtained per sample. Total RNA was extracted from PBMCs with Trizol reagent, with at least 5 micrograms obtained per sample. The percentages of naive CD45RAhigh/CD27high T cells were determined by flow cytometry on a PBMC aliquot from every donor. Per the germline V gene, SQVTM is the CDR1 and ANQGSEA is the CDR2. Including the terminal cysteine and phenylalanine, the CDR3 comprises 14 residues. The kept DNA is CDR3 alone, 42 bases in frame from the first base.

Sequenced sample: blood. Recombination joined TRBV29-1 with TRBJ2-7; the D gene cannot be named for sure. The receptor comes from a woman aged 18-35 years in good health. The DNA sequence reads TGCGGCGTCCTCCTGAGACGGAGAGACGCCGAGCAGTACTTC. It translates to CGVLLRRRDAEQYF.